Here is one T cell receptor (beta chain) with its context. The sample is drawn from a study of blood T cell repertoires in COVID-19. Study details: Acute and convalescent COVID-19 samples came from the United States, Italy and Spain. Sources were T cells, B-cell-depleted T cells, or PBMCs; the material itself was cDNA or gDNA.

CDR3 length equals 13 residues. The trim removed 6 bases at V and 4 bases at J, leaving 3 bases unmatched. The germline V gene has CDR1 SNHLY and CDR2 FYNNEI. Authors' methods: Estimation of nucleated cell counts relied on the amplification of reference gene primers. Assay used: immunoSEQ multiplex PCR; TCRdb lists only in-frame clones, some missing. Clonal size and the V and J genes are those of that table, whereas D and trimming came from the DNA. The sample records roughly 230,000 clones, around four fifths being singletons. V usage is TRBV2 and J usage is TRBJ1-2; 9 bases are a match to TRBD1. The sample taken for sequencing was peripheral blood. The sequence was obtained from a man aged 35-49 years with active or convalescent COVID-19. Here the CDR3 reads CASRGQGLYGYTF. The CDR3 DNA follows: TGTGCCAGCAGGGGACAGGGACTCTATGGCTACACCTTC.